These 22 T cell receptor beta chains were all obtained from the same sample, sequenced in a study of OX40 agonist ivuxolimab in advanced cancers. Clones were sequenced by immunoSEQ multiplex PCR, and TCRdb holds only the in-frame ones, with some missing. The top ten clones hold approximately 0.55% of a sample with 50,000 to 75,000 clones, roughly 90% of them seen once. The sequenced sample was CD4+ or CD8+ T cells sorted from blood, obtained in a trial of the OX40 agonist ivuxolimab. Source of these receptors: an adult with an advanced solid tumor such as melanoma, head and neck, liver or kidney cancer.

The chain joins TRBV5-5 to TRBJ1-5; no reliable D call. Germline CDR1 reads SGHKS; CDR2 reads YYEKEE (reference sequence). Trimming took 1 base from V and 2 from J, leaving 13 bases between them. The CDR3 runs 16 residues. In nucleotides, the CDR3 is TGTGCCAGCAGCTTGTTGGGAGTTGTGGGCAATCAGCCCCAGCATTTT. Encoded protein: CASSLLGVVGNQPQHF.

V and J are TRBV9 and TRBJ2-2; D not resolved. Germline V CDR1 and CDR2: SGDLS, YYNGEE. The CDR3 is 13 residues long. V lost 1 base to trimming and J lost 5 bases, with 6 bases between them. The CDR3 bases are TGTGCCAGCAGCGTAAAGGGAACCGGGGAGCTGTTTTTT. The encoded protein is CASSVKGTGELFF.

The rearrangement uses TRBV7-9 and TRBJ1-4, with TRBD1 identical over 7 bases. In germline, CDR1 is SEHNR, CDR2 FQNEAQ (reference sequence). The CDR3 runs 13 residues. V lost 7 bases and J lost 7; bases outside the gene matches: 6. Written as DNA, the CDR3 is TGTGCCAGCAAAAACAGGGGAGGTGAAAAACTGTTTTTT. This translates into CASKNRGGEKLFF.

The chain is built from TRBV7-9 and TRBJ1-2; D is uncertain. Trimming cost V 5 bases and J 4 bases, with 8 bases left between them. The CDR3 contains 12 residues. From germline, CDR1 is SEHNR and CDR2 FQNEAQ (reference sequence). As DNA, the CDR3 is TGTGCCAGCAGCCCCGACACCTATGGCTACACCTTC. Encoded protein: CASSPDTYGYTF.

The chain links TRBV7-2 to TRBJ2-1, with 11 bases lining up with TRBD2. The CDR3 loop spans 16 amino acids. Germline V gene sequence: CDR1 SGHTA, CDR2 FQGNSA. The ends lost 1 base at V and 4 bases at J; junction bases unmatched: 3. The CDR3 protein is CASSLVSGRAYNEQFF. The CDR3 region has the DNA TGTGCCAGCAGCTTAGTTAGCGGGAGGGCTTACAATGAGCAGTTCTTC.

The gene calls are TRBV27 and TRBJ1-4; no reliable D call. This CDR3 is 15 amino acids long. CDR1 is MNHEY and CDR2 is SMNVEV in the germline V gene (reference sequence). With 2 bases removed from V and 8 bases from J, the gap between germline ends came to 15 bases. In DNA form, the CDR3 reads TGTGCCAGCAGTTTAGGCCGGACTAAAGGGGAAAAACTGTTTTTT. Translating it yields CASSLGRTKGEKLFF.

The chain carries TRBV19 and TRBJ2-2, with D possibly being TRBD2 (5 bases). CDR3 length: 15 residues. Per germline, CDR1 LNHDA and CDR2 SQIVND (reference sequence). Trimming removed 6 bases from V and 2 bases from J, with 13 bases in between. CDR3 in amino acids: CASSAGLINTGELFF. The CDR3 DNA reads TGTGCCAGTAGCGCTGGACTGATAAACACCGGGGAGCTGTTTTTT.

About this clone: The junction shows a germline mismatch at one end, possibly a read error. Other nucleotide sequences in the sample specify the same CDR3. The rearrangement links TRBV6-1 to TRBJ1-1; a weak D match, TRBD1 (5 bases). The CDR3 runs to 12 residues. Germline V CDR1 and CDR2: MNHNS, SASEGT. CDR3 region: CASSEAGLEAFF. The CDR3 DNA sequence: TGTGCCAGTAGTGAAGCAGGGTTAGAAGCTTTCTTT.

The rearrangement joins TRBV6-5 to TRBJ2-6; D remains ambiguous. Germline V gene sequence: CDR1 MNHEY, CDR2 SVGAGI. Trimming cost V 2 bases and J 1 base, with 9 bases left between them. This CDR3 is 16 amino acids long. The CDR3 DNA is TGTGCCAGCAGTTACATCCCTCTTTCTGGGGCCAACGTCCTGACTTTC. This codes for CASSYIPLSGANVLTF.

This chain joins TRBV29-1 and TRBJ1-2; TRBD1 might be the D (6 bases). Germline CDR1 SQVTM, CDR2 ANQGSEA. V was pared by 6 bases and J by 2 bases, with 13 bases between. The CDR3 has 13 residues. As DNA, the CDR3 is TGCAGCGTCTCACAGGGACCGAACTATGGCTACACCTTC. Encoded protein: CSVSQGPNYGYTF. The entire variable domain, with the rest obtained from reference TRBV29-1 and TRBJ1-2, is as follows: SAVISQKPSRDICQRGTSLTIQCQVDSQVTMMFWYRQQPGQSLTLIATANQGSEATYESGFVIDKFPISRPNLTFSTLTVSNMSPEDSSIYLCSVSQGPNYGYTFGSGTRLTVV.

This chain uses TRBV19 with TRBJ1-6, with 7 bases identical to TRBD1. The CDR3 sequence is 15 residues long. V was clipped by 6 bases and J by 13 bases; unmatched bases: 15. In germline, CDR1 is LNHDA, CDR2 SQIVND (reference sequence). DNA of the CDR3: TGTGCCAGTAGACCGGACAGGTCTTCCCAAATCCCCCTCCACTTT. Translated: CASRPDRSSQIPLHF.

The rearrangement joins TRBV6-5 to TRBJ1-2; D uncertain. V was clipped by 8 bases and J by 4 bases, with 11 bases between them. CDR3 length equals 12 residues. The germline V gene has CDR1 MNHEY and CDR2 SVGAGI. CDR3 DNA sequence: TGTGCCAGCGGGTCAGGCGGCTATGGCTACACCTTC. Its translation: CASGSGGYGYTF.

This clone has just one count. The V call is TRBV30, the J call TRBJ2-7, with D possibly matching TRBD2 (5 bases). Trimming stripped 7 bases from V and 1 base from J, with 14 bases between. The germline gives CDR1 GTSNPN, CDR2 SVGIG (reference sequence). The CDR3 loop spans 13 amino acids. DNA of the CDR3: TGTGCCTTCGACGGGGTCCTATCCTACGAGCAGTACTTC. It specifies CAFDGVLSYEQYF.

This clone turned up a few times. The chain is built from TRBV25-1 and TRBJ1-6; 9 positions agree with TRBD1. This CDR3 is 15 amino acids long. With 3 bases clipped from V and 7 bases from J, the junction kept 4 bases outside the gene matches. Germline CDR1 is MGHDK and CDR2 is SYGVNS. As DNA, the CDR3 is TGTGCCAGCAGTGAGGGGACAGGGTGGAATTCACCCCTCCACTTT. Protein: CASSEGTGWNSPLHF.

The sample holds a few counts of this clone. This sequence joins TRBV7-2 and TRBJ2-5; D is perhaps TRBD2 (6 bases). The V gene lost 3 bases and the J gene lost 4 bases, with 15 bases spanning the gap. Germline CDR1 and CDR2: SGHTA and FQGNSA. The CDR3 is 15 residues long. The CDR3 region has the DNA TGTGCCAGCAGCTTGAACGCGGCTAGCGCAGAGACCCAGTACTTC. Amino acids: CASSLNAASAETQYF.

The genes are TRBV10-3 and TRBJ1-4; 7 positions match TRBD1. The CDR3 contains 15 residues. CDR1 is ENHRY and CDR2 is SYGVKD in the germline V gene. V lost 5 bases to trimming and J lost 2 bases; unmatched junction nucleotides: 5. Here the CDR3 DNA reads TGTGCCATCAGTCCCGGGACAGTTACTAATGAAAAACTGTTTTTT. It specifies CAISPGTVTNEKLFF.

The chain links TRBV30 to TRBJ2-1; D gene unclear. This CDR3 has 13 amino acids. Trimming stripped 4 bases from V and 0 bases from J, with 7 bases between. Germline V lookup: CDR1 GTSNPN, CDR2 SVGIG (reference sequence). The CDR3 bases are TGTGCCTGGAAACCTAGCTCCTACAATGAGCAGTTCTTC. Protein product: CAWKPSSYNEQFF. Drawing the rest from reference TRBV30 and TRBJ2-1, the complete variable domain is SQTIHQWPATLVQPVGSPLSLECTVEGTSNPNLYWYRQAAGRGLQLLFYSVGIGQISSEVPQNLSASRPQDRQFILSSKKLLLSDSGFYLCAWKPSSYNEQFFGPGTRLTVL.

The chain carries TRBV5-1 and TRBJ2-1; 7 bases line up with TRBD2. CDR1 and CDR2 (germline): SGHRS, YFSETQ. The CDR3 sequence is 16 residues long. J gave up 5 bases and V 1 base, and 9 bases lay outside the gene matches. The CDR3 loop is CASSLYASGAHNEQFF. Here the CDR3 DNA reads TGCGCCAGCAGCTTGTATGCGAGCGGGGCCCACAATGAGCAGTTCTTC.

This clone has more than one count but fewer than ten. The rearrangement links TRBV19 to TRBJ1-2, with D uncertain. The germline gives CDR1 LNHDA, CDR2 SQIVND (reference sequence). The CDR3 has 13 residues. The V end lost 3 bases, the J end lost 9 bases, and 14 bases lay between the germline ends. In nucleotides, the CDR3 is TGTGCCAGTAGTATGGGCGAGTCAAGACGCTACACCTTC. This encodes CASSMGESRRYTF.

In nucleotides, the CDR3 is TGCGCCAGCAGCCGGGGGCGGGGGCAGGGAGGCTACACCTTC. Its protein is CASSRGRGQGGYTF. The V call is TRBV4-3, the J call TRBJ1-2; possible D gene TRBD1, 6 bases. Trimming removed 4 bases at V and 8 bases at J, with 17 bases between. CDR1 is LGHNA and CDR2 is YSLEER in the germline V gene. CDR3 length: 14 amino acids.

The chain couples TRBV5-4 to TRBJ2-1, with unresolved D. CDR1 SGHNT and CDR2 YYREEE come from the germline V gene (reference sequence). V was cut by 3 bases and J by 8 bases, with 9 bases left in between. CDR3 size: 12 residues. In DNA, the CDR3 is TGTGCCAGCAGCTCGTCATCCTATGAGCAGTTCTTC. Its protein product is CASSSSSYEQFF.

V is TRBV7-2 and J is TRBJ2-7; TRBD2 agrees at 10 bases. The CDR3 totals 15 residues. Germline trimming cut 1 base from V and 6 bases from J; bases unmatched to any gene: 6. CDR1 is SGHTA, CDR2 FQGNSA, per germline. In DNA, the CDR3 is TGTGCCAGCAGCTTAGTGTCTAGCGGGAGAGGCGAGCAGTACTTC. The encoded protein is CASSLVSSGRGEQYF.